Following are 8 T cell receptor beta chains from one sample sequenced in a study of graft-versus-host responses after intestinal transplantation. The antigens of these receptors remain unknown. The repertoire was sequenced with immunoSEQ multiplex PCR; TCRdb's copy has only in-frame clones and lacks some. The sample has some 150,000 clones; around nine tenths are singletons. This sample comprised unstimulated CD4+ T cells sorted from spleen or lymph node cells, obtained before intestinal transplant. The receptors stem from a human donor who received an intestinal transplant.

This sequence joins TRBV10-1 and TRBJ2-4; 7 bases are a match to TRBD1. The germline V gene has CDR1 WNHNN and CDR2 SYGVQD (reference sequence). This CDR3 region has 14 residues. After removal of 5 bases from V and 3 bases from J, the junction contained 4 bases not matched to a gene. The CDR3 region is CASSSSGGKNIQYF. The DNA of the CDR3 is TGCGCCAGCAGTTCCTCAGGGGGCAAAAACATTCAGTACTTC.

This clone was seen a single time. The chain uses TRBV7-2 and TRBJ2-3; D may be TRBD2 (5 bases). This CDR3 contains 15 residues. Trimming shortened V by 1 base and J by 0 bases, and 8 bases separated the two germline ends. Germline V gene lookup returns CDR1 SGHTA and CDR2 FQGNSA. The CDR3 sequence is CASSLVGGSTDTQYF. The CDR3 nucleotides read TGTGCCAGCAGCTTAGTAGGCGGGAGCACAGATACGCAGTATTTT.

The chain's CDR3 is CASSVSPTDTEAFF. CDR3 DNA: TGTGCCAGCAGCGTAAGTCCGACGGACACTGAAGCTTTCTTT. The gene calls are TRBV9 and TRBJ1-1; D remains unclear. Germline-derived CDR1 and CDR2 are SGDLS and YYNGEE. CDR3 size: 14 residues. The germline V and J ends were trimmed by 1 base and 3 bases, with 10 bases remaining between them. Looking up the rest from reference TRBV9 and TRBJ1-1 gives the full variable domain: DSGVTQTPKHLITATGQRVTLRCSPRSGDLSVYWYQQSLDQGLQFLIQYYNGEERAKGNILERFSAQQFPDLHSELNLSSLELGDSALYFCASSVSPTDTEAFFGQGTRLTVV.

V usage is TRBV7-8 and J usage is TRBJ2-7; D is possibly TRBD1 (6 bases). The germline V gene has CDR1 SGHVS and CDR2 FQNEAQ. CDR3 length: 16 amino acids. The V and J ends lost 1 base and 2 bases respectively, with 15 bases between them. In DNA form, the CDR3 reads TGTGCCAGCAGCTTAGGGCCAGGGGCCGGCGCCTACGAGCAGTACTTC. Its protein product is CASSLGPGAGAYEQYF.

The V gene is TRBV28, the J gene TRBJ2-7; possibly TRBD1 or TRBD2 for D (5 bases each). V shed 5 bases and J shed 2 bases, with 13 bases lying between them. This CDR3 region has 14 residues. Germline V gene data show CDR1 as MDHEN and CDR2 as SYDVKM. CDR3 DNA: TGTGCCAGCAGTCCCGGGACGGACACCTACGAGCAGTACTTC. Its translation is CASSPGTDTYEQYF.

This chain links TRBV5-1 with TRBJ1-2, with D possibly being TRBD1 (5 bases). The CDR3 runs to 15 residues. Germline V gene data show CDR1 as SGHRS and CDR2 as YFSETQ. Trimming took off 0 bases at V and 1 base at J, with 10 bases between the two ends. CDR3: CASSLVGGLNYGYTF. In nucleotides, the CDR3 is TGCGCCAGCAGCTTGGTTGGGGGACTTAACTATGGCTACACCTTC.

The chain links TRBV6-1 to TRBJ1-1, with D uncertain. V was shortened by 2 bases and J by 1 base, with 11 bases between the two germline ends. The germline V gene encodes CDR1 MNHNS and CDR2 SASEGT. This CDR3 has 15 amino acids. For the CDR3, the DNA is TGTGCCAGCAGTGAATCGACTCAGGCGAACACTGAAGCTTTCTTT. Protein: CASSESTQANTEAFF.

J is TRBJ2-5 and V is TRBV5-1, with D perhaps matching TRBD1 or TRBD2 (6 bases each). With 7 bases removed from V and 1 base from J, the gap between germline ends came to 17 bases. The CDR3 has 15 residues. The V gene's germline CDR1 is SGHRS and CDR2 YFSETQ. As DNA, the CDR3 is TGCGCCAGCGGGCTATTGGGGGGCGGCCAAGAGACCCAGTACTTC. As protein: CASGLLGGGQETQYF.